This T cell receptor (beta chain) was identified during a study of regulatory dendritic cells for organ transplantation. Whole-study context: Regulatory dendritic cells were monocyte-derived, receiving vitamin D3 on days 0 and 4 and IL-10 on day 4. Study results and limitations: Mature dendritic cells appeared to drive more memory CD8+ clonal expansion than regulatory ones. Memory T cells were less diverse than naive, with memory CD8+ most oligoclonal.

The V and J ends lost 5 bases and 1 base respectively, with 11 bases between them. This CDR3 contains 15 residues. Germline assignment: CDR1 MRHNA and CDR2 SNTAGT. For this clone: Its target is unknown.

Method: immunoSEQ multiplex PCR; TCRdb's copy keeps in-frame clones and lacks some. The table records 9,500 to 15,000 clones, 60% to 80% of them present only once. Sorted subsets were CFSE-labeled and cultured less than 6 days with allogeneic dendritic cells. The sequenced material came from naive CD4+ T cells from blood cultured with regulatory dendritic cells. Subset given: CD45RA+ naive T cells. This receptor was taken from a human donor in good health. The chain links TRBV6-4 to TRBJ2-2; a possible D gene is TRBD1 (6 bases). CDR3 sequence reads: CASSQDRVNTGELFF. CDR3 DNA sequence: TGTGCCAGCAGTCAGGACAGAGTGAACACCGGGGAGCTGTTTTTT.